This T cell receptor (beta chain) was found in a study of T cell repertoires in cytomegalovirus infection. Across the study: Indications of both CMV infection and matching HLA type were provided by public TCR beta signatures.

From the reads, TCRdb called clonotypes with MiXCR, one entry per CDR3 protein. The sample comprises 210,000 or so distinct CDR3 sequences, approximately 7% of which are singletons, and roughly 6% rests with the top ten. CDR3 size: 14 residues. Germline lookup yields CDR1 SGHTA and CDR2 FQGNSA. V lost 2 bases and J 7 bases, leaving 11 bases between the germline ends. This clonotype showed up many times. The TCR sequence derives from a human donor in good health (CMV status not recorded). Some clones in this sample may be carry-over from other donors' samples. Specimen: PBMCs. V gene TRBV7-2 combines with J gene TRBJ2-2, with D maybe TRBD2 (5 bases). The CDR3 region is CASSLQSGNGELFF. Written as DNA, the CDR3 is TGTGCCAGCAGCTTACAGAGCGGTAACGGGGAGCTGTTTTTT.